This T cell receptor beta chain stems from a study of cytomegalovirus exposure and HLA in healthy donors. Here immunoSEQ multiplex PCR was the method, and the copy in TCRdb shows in-frame clones only, minus some. The repertoire consists of 50,000 or so clones, with around nine tenths occurring once and the leading ten covering 8.4%. Trimming cost V 3 bases and J 0 bases, with 14 bases left between them. The CDR3 is 16 amino acids. Germline V lookup: CDR1 MDHEN, CDR2 SYDVKM. Material for sequencing was PBMCs. This TCR was sampled from a woman aged 18 to 35 in good health and CMV-seropositive. The V and J genes are TRBV28 and TRBJ1-2; a weak D match, TRBD1 (5 bases). CDR3 bases: TGTGCCAGCAGTTTCTTTTACGACAGCACTAACTATGGCTACACCTTC. Its translation is CASSFFYDSTNYGYTF.